One sample yielded the 8 T cell receptor beta chains listed below, sequenced in a study of cytomegalovirus exposure and HLA in healthy donors. PCR used 60 Vbeta primers and 13 Jbeta primers. Produced via immunoSEQ multiplex PCR; TCRdb's table is partial and in-frame only. The data show about 130,000 clones, 78% seen once. Source material: PBMCs. Source of these receptors: a man aged 30-40 years in good health and CMV-seropositive.

This clone was recorded once. This chain uses TRBV7-9 with TRBJ1-6; D is unresolved. The V end was cut by 2 bases, the J end by 7 bases, with 6 bases between. Per the germline V gene, CDR1 is SEHNR and CDR2 is FQNEAQ (reference sequence). This CDR3 is 13 amino acids long. CDR3 coding DNA: TGTGCCAGCAGCTTACCCATGAATTCACCCCTCCACTTT. Its translation is CASSLPMNSPLHF. Variable domain in full (rest from reference TRBV7-9 and TRBJ1-6): DTGVSQNPRHKITKRGQNVTFRCDPISEHNRLYWYRQTLGQGPEFLTYFQNEAQLEKSRLLSDRFSAERPKGSFSTLEIQRTEQGDSAMYLCASSLPMNSPLHFGNGTRLTVT.

This rearrangement joins TRBV4-2 to TRBJ2-1; TRBD2 matches at 14 bases. The CDR3 has 17 amino acids. V shed 0 bases and J 8 bases; nucleotides not matched to a gene: 6. Per germline, CDR1 LGHNA and CDR2 YNFKEQ. The chain's CDR3 is CASSQELGLAGVDEQFF. DNA for the CDR3: TGTGCCAGCAGCCAAGAACTGGGACTAGCGGGAGTCGATGAGCAGTTCTTC.

The gene calls are TRBV7-5 and TRBJ2-7; the listed D gene, TRBD2, was not tested against the DNA. TRBV7-5 is a pseudogene segment. The CDR3 totals 13 residues. The DNA for the CDR3 is TGTGCCAGGGTGCGGGACGTCCGACTGGAGCAGTACTTC. Protein: CARVRDVRLEQYF.

The chain couples TRBV27 to TRBJ2-1; TRBD1 matches at 7 bases. The trim removed 3 bases at V and 5 bases at J, leaving 1 base unmatched. The CDR3 consists of 13 residues. The germline gives CDR1 MNHEY, CDR2 SMNVEV (reference sequence). DNA for the CDR3: TGTGCCAGCAGTTTCCAGGGGGACAATGAGCAGTTCTTC. It translates to CASSFQGDNEQFF.

This chain links TRBV27 with TRBJ1-3; 7 nucleotides align to TRBD1. Germline CDR1 reads MNHEY; CDR2 reads SMNVEV (reference sequence). J lost 0 bases, V lost 7 bases, and 3 bases had no gene match. The CDR3 totals 14 residues. This CDR3 reads CASKTGSSGNTIYF. The CDR3 DNA reads as TGTGCCAGCAAGACAGGGAGCTCTGGAAACACCATATATTTT.

The rearrangement links TRBV7-9 to TRBJ2-1, with D possibly being TRBD2 (5 bases). The V and J ends lost 2 bases and 1 base respectively, with 15 bases between them. The CDR3 is made up of 17 amino acids. The germline gives CDR1 SEHNR, CDR2 FQNEAQ (reference sequence). CDR3 nucleotides: TGTGCCAGCAGCTTAAAAGGAGGTCGCCCGTCCTACAATGAGCAGTTCTTC. Residues: CASSLKGGRPSYNEQFF.

This clone was recorded a few times. This rearrangement joins TRBV7-2 to TRBJ1-1; no clear D gene. CDR1 is SGHTA and CDR2 is FQGNSA in the germline V gene. The CDR3 has 15 residues. The V end was cut by 0 bases, the J end by 5 bases, with 13 bases between. The CDR3 nucleotides are TGTGCCAGCAGCTTAGCGGTGCCCGGGTCGACTGAAGCTTTCTTT. Its translation: CASSLAVPGSTEAFF.

This clone was observed a single time. This chain connects TRBV5-1 to TRBJ1-1; D is perhaps TRBD1 (6 bases). The CDR3 extends over 16 amino acids. CDR1 SGHRS and CDR2 YFSETQ come from the germline V gene. Trimming shortened V by 0 bases and J by 2 bases, and 14 bases separated the two germline ends. CDR3 coding DNA: TGCGCCAGCAGCTTGGTGGGGGGGCTAACTAACACTGAAGCTTTCTTT. Its translation is CASSLVGGLTNTEAFF.